This T cell receptor (beta chain) was sequenced during a study of T cells in Graves' hyperthyroidism and ophthalmopathy. V lost 0 bases and J lost 1, with 16 bases in between. The germline CDR1 and CDR2 sequences are SGDLS and YYNGEE. The CDR3 spans 17 residues. RNA transcripts gave rise to amplified TCR beta CDR3 regions. The study used the HTBI primer set for a first-round RT-PCR of the TCR CDR3. One entry per CDR3 protein results from TCRdb running MiXCR on the multiplex PCR reads. In the table there are about 640,000 distinct CDR3 sequences, less than 25% of which are singletons. The chain employs TRBV9 and TRBJ2-5; no reliable D call. The sequence came from a man under 40 with Graves' ophthalmopathy. Sample: blood. The CDR3 DNA follows: TGTGCCAGCAGCGTAGCTACATCTATCACCGGCCAAGAGACCCAGTACTTC. As protein: CASSVATSITGQETQYF.